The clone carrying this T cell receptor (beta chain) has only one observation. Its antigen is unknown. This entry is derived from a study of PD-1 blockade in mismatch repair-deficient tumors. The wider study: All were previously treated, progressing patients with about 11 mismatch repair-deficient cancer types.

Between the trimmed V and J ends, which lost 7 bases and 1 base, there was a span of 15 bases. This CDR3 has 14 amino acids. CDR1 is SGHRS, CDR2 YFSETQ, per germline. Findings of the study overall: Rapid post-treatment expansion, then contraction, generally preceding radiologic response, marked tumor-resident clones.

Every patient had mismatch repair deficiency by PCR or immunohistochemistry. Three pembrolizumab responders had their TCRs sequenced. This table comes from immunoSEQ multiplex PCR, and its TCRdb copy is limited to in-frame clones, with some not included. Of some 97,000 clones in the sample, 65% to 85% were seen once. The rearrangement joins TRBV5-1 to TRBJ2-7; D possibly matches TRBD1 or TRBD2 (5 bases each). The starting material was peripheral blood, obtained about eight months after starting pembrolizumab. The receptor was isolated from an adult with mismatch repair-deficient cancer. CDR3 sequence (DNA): TGCGCCAGCCGGGTTGGGGACGGATCCTACGAGCAGTACTTC. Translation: CASRVGDGSYEQYF.